This T cell receptor beta chain was sequenced in a study of blood T cell repertoires in COVID-19. Study context: Samples of COVID-19 (acute and convalescent) were obtained from the United States, Italy and Spain. The cDNA or gDNA used as material had been derived from T cells, B-cell-depleted T cells, or PBMCs.

This CDR3 is built from 16 residues. V lost 9 bases to trimming and J lost 4 bases; unmatched junction nucleotides: 11. CDR1 and CDR2 from the germline V gene are KGHDR and SFDVKD. Seattle's enrolled individuals joined amid active infection and were then monitored longitudinally. Only one count was recorded for this clone. In the source study's methods: Estimation of nucleated cell counts was performed using reference gene primer amplification. Only in-frame clones appear in the TCRdb table, and some are missing; sequencing was by immunoSEQ multiplex PCR. V and J calls plus clone size are reproduced from that table; the DNA served to infer D and trimming. There are around 100,000 clones in the sample; approximately 80% occur only once, and around 4.8% lies in the top ten.

V is TRBV24-1 and J is TRBJ2-1, with 10 nucleotides matching TRBD2. The sequence came from a man older than 75 with COVID-19, enrolled during active disease. The specimen was peripheral blood. The DNA of the CDR3 is TGTGCCACCGGGACTAGCGCTGGTTCGGGGTACAATGAGCAGTTCTTC. Protein product: CATGTSAGSGYNEQFF.